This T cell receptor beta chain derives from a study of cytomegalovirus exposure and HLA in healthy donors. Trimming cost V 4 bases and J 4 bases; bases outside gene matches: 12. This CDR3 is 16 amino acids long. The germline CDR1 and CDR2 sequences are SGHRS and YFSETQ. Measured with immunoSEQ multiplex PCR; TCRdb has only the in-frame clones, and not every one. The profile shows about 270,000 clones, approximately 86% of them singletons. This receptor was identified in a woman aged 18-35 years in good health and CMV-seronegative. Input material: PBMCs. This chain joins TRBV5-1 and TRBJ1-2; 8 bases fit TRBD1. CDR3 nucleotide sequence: TGCGCCAGCAGCCCTACGGACAGGGATCCTCCCTATGGCTACACCTTC. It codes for CASSPTDRDPPYGYTF.